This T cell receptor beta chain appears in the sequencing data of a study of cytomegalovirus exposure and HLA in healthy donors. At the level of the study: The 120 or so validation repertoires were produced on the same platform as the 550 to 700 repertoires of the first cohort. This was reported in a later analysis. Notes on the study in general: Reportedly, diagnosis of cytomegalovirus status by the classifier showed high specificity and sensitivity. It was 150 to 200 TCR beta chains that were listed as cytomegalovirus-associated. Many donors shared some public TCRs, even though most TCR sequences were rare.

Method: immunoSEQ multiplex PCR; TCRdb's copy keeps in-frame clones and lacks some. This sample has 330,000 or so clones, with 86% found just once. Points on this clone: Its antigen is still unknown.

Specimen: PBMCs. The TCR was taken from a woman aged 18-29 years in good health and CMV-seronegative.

The CDR3 reads CASSLQGSEQYF. The CDR3 nucleotides read TGTGCCAGCAGCTTGCAGGGGTCCGAGCAGTACTTC. The genes are TRBV11-3 and TRBJ2-7, with a weak D call TRBD1 (6 bases). The V end was cut by 3 bases, the J end by 6 bases, with 9 bases between. This CDR3 has 12 residues. Germline values: CDR1 SGHNT, CDR2 YENEEA.